This T cell receptor beta chain appears in the sequencing data of a study of T cells in Graves' hyperthyroidism and ophthalmopathy. At the level of the study: The initial diagnosis was the point when peripheral blood was collected, ahead of any treatment.

Overall study results and limits: A 13 V-J model separated ophthalmopathy from stable hyperthyroidism. Blood also carried most thyroid clonotypes expanded above 0.001.

This clonotype was recorded many times. Its specificity is unknown. The CDR3 spans 14 residues. V shed 5 bases, J shed 5 bases, and the junction held 7 bases outside the gene matches. Researchers took RNA transcripts and amplified the TCR beta CDR3 regions from them. An initial round of RT-PCR targeting the TCR CDR3 relied on the HTBI primer set. TCRdb ran MiXCR on the multiplex PCR reads and lists one entry per CDR3 protein. Of 480,000 or so distinct CDR3 sequences detected, about 15% appear once; the ten largest clones hold less than 20%. This chain uses TRBV12-3 or TRBV12-4 with TRBJ2-5; TRBD2 aligns across 8 bases. Sequenced sample: blood. This clonotype was sampled from a woman in her late teens or twenties with Graves' hyperthyroidism. The CDR3 reads CASSPSGGGETQYF. In DNA form, the CDR3 reads TGTGCCAGCAGTCCTTCCGGGGGGGGGGAGACCCAGTACTTC.